The 3 T cell receptor beta chains below all came from one sample that was sequenced in a study of neurological immune-mediated disorders. TCRdb analysed the 5' RACE reads with MiXCR anew, one entry per CDR3 protein. The sample lists about 66,000 distinct CDR3 sequences; around 3% were seen once. The sequenced sample was PBMCs. All receptors derive from a man in his forties or fifties with multiple sclerosis.

This clonotype was seen at least ten times. The chain employs TRBV7-6 and TRBJ2-7, with a weak D call TRBD1 (6 bases). V lost 0 bases and J lost 5, with 8 bases in between. CDR1 and CDR2 from the germline V gene are SGHVS and FNYEAQ. The CDR3 covers 13 residues. Written as DNA, the CDR3 is TGTGCCAGCAGCTTAGCAGGGGGAGACGAGCAGTACTTC. Amino acids: CASSLAGGDEQYF.

There are many counts of this clonotype. The CDR3: CSASDPPSGTYNEQFF. The CDR3 DNA follows: TGCAGTGCTTCGGACCCCCCTAGCGGCACCTACAATGAGCAGTTCTTC. The gene calls are TRBV20-1 and TRBJ2-1; 7 nucleotides agree with TRBD2. The CDR3 length is 16 residues. Trimming removed 5 bases from V and 2 bases from J; junction bases left unmatched: 12. CDR1 is DFQATT, CDR2 SNEGSKA, per germline (reference sequence).

This clonotype appeared many times. The rearrangement links TRBV5-1 to TRBJ2-3, with D uncertain. Trimming left V 0 bases short and J 4 bases short, with 12 bases between. CDR3 length equals 15 residues. Germline loops: CDR1 SGHRS, CDR2 YFSETQ. CDR3 sequence (DNA): TGCGCCAGCAGCTTGGTAGGACGAGGCCCAGATACGCAGTATTTT. It codes for CASSLVGRGPDTQYF. The entire variable domain, with the rest obtained from reference TRBV5-1 and TRBJ2-3, is as follows: KAGVTQTPRYLIKTRGQQVTLSCSPISGHRSVSWYQQTPGQGLQFLFEYFSETQRNKGNFPGRFSGRQFSNSRSEMNVSTLELGDSALYLCASSLVGRGPDTQYFGPGTRLTVL.